These 22 T cell receptor beta chains were sequenced from one sample in a study of blood T cell repertoires in COVID-19. Libraries were prepared by immunoSEQ multiplex PCR; TCRdb keeps only in-frame clonotypes and omits some of them. The repertoire consists of tens of thousands of clones, with 87% occurring once and the leading ten covering roughly 18%. The sequenced material came from peripheral blood. These receptors were taken from a woman of 80 years or more with acute or convalescent COVID-19.

This chain joins TRBV29-1 and TRBJ1-1, with D perhaps TRBD1 (6 bases). Germline-derived CDR1 and CDR2 are SQVTM and ANQGSEA. The CDR3 extends over 14 amino acids. The V end lost 7 bases, the J end lost 5 bases, and 20 bases lay between the germline ends. The CDR3 DNA reads TGCAGCGCATCCGTGGGGGCACAACTTACTGAAGCTTTCTTT. Translation gives CSASVGAQLTEAFF.

The genes are TRBV5-1 and TRBJ1-2; D is possibly TRBD1 (5 bases). CDR1 is SGHRS, CDR2 YFSETQ, per germline. V was pared by 0 bases and J by 11 bases, with 11 bases between. The CDR3 loop spans 12 amino acids. DNA for the CDR3: TGCGCCAGCAGCTTGGGGGGCGGCTATTACACCTTC. Its translation is CASSLGGGYYTF.

V usage is TRBV24-1 and J usage is TRBJ2-4, with TRBD2 identical over 10 bases. This CDR3 is 20 amino acids long. Germline lookup yields CDR1 KGHDR and CDR2 SFDVKD. The V and J ends lost 2 bases and 9 bases, in that order; junction bases with no gene match: 21. The CDR3 spells CATSDSPSAGGSKVRGIQYF. CDR3 in DNA: TGTGCCACCAGTGATTCCCCATCAGCGGGAGGGTCCAAGGTTCGTGGCATTCAGTACTTC.

This sequence joins TRBV5-1 and TRBJ2-3, with TRBD2 matching 10 bases. The CDR3 sequence is 15 residues long. CDR1 is SGHRS and CDR2 is YFSETQ in the germline V gene. V was pared by 0 bases and J by 5 bases, with 3 bases of the junction left unmatched. The CDR3 nucleotides read TGCGCCAGCAGCTTGGGACTAGCGGGTAGAGATACGCAGTATTTT. It encodes CASSLGLAGRDTQYF.

The genes are TRBV14 and TRBJ1-3; D not resolved. V gave up 2 bases and J gave up 0 bases, with 8 bases separating them. CDR1 and CDR2 (germline): SGHDN, FVKESK. This CDR3 has 15 amino acids. CDR3: CASSQRESSGNTIYF. The CDR3 DNA sequence: TGTGCCAGCAGCCAACGGGAATCCTCTGGAAACACCATATATTTT.

The chain joins TRBV6-2 or TRBV6-3 to TRBJ2-7; TRBD2 matches 11 bases. V lost 3 bases and J lost 3; bases outside the gene matches: 4. This CDR3 has 15 amino acids. Germline-derived CDR1 and CDR2 are MNHEY and SVGEGT. CDR3 in DNA: TGTGCCAGCAGTTATCGTGGACTAGCGGGCTACGAGCAGTACTTC. Its protein is CASSYRGLAGYEQYF.

The genes are TRBV5-6 and TRBJ1-5; 12 bases fit TRBD1. CDR3 length: 18 residues. V lost 4 bases and J lost 6; bases outside the gene matches: 14. CDR1 is SGHDT, CDR2 YYEEEE, per germline. CDR3 DNA sequence: TGTGCCAGCAGCGGAAGGATCGGGACAGGGGGCATGGGTCAGCCCCAGCATTTT. This codes for CASSGRIGTGGMGQPQHF.

V and J are TRBV12-3 or TRBV12-4 and TRBJ2-7, with unresolved D. The CDR3 extends over 12 amino acids. V gave up 0 bases and J gave up 3 bases, with 3 bases separating them. The DNA of the CDR3 is TGTGCCAGCAGTTTAGCCGGCTACGAGCAGTACTTC. It codes for CASSLAGYEQYF.

CDR3 loop: CASSYGLAGVQETQYF. For the CDR3, the DNA is TGTGCCAGCAGCTACGGACTAGCGGGGGTCCAAGAGACCCAGTACTTC. The chain combines TRBV7-2 with TRBJ2-5, with TRBD2 matching 13 bases. The CDR3 contains 16 residues. The V gene end was trimmed by 4 bases and the J gene end by 1 base; junction bases not matched to a gene: 3. Looked up from germline, CDR1 is SGHTA and CDR2 is FQGNSA.

The chain links TRBV28 to TRBJ2-2; 10 bases match TRBD1. In germline, CDR1 is MDHEN, CDR2 SYDVKM. The CDR3 extends over 17 amino acids. V dropped 3 bases and J dropped 4; count of bases not matched to a gene: 8. CDR3 in amino acids: CASSFYLGQGLTGELFF. CDR3 sequence (DNA): TGTGCCAGCAGTTTTTATTTGGGACAGGGGCTCACCGGGGAGCTGTTTTTT.

J is TRBJ1-2 and V is TRBV6-1, with D possibly being TRBD1 (6 bases). CDR1 is MNHNS, CDR2 SASEGT, per germline. This CDR3 has 14 amino acids. Trimming shortened V by 0 bases and J by 4 bases, and 9 bases separated the two germline ends. The CDR3 is CASSEAGDIYGYTF. The DNA for the CDR3 is TGTGCCAGCAGTGAAGCAGGGGACATCTATGGCTACACCTTC.

The CDR3 is CASSLTGVSLSGANVLTF. The CDR3 DNA reads TGTGCCAGCAGTTTAACAGGGGTATCCCTCTCTGGGGCCAACGTCCTGACTTTC. The genes are TRBV27 and TRBJ2-6, with 7 positions matching TRBD1. The CDR3 is 18 residues long. CDR1 and CDR2 (germline): MNHEY, SMNVEV (reference sequence). J was trimmed by 0 bases and V by 2 bases; bases with no gene match: 7.

The rearrangement joins TRBV11-1 to TRBJ1-1, with 8 bases identical to TRBD1. Per the germline V gene, CDR1 is SGHAT and CDR2 is FQDESV (reference sequence). The junction had 6 bases not matched to a gene; V was cut back by 6 bases and J by 0 bases. This CDR3 region has 15 residues. In DNA, the CDR3 is TGTGCCAGCAGGAGTAACAGGGGGATGAACACTGAAGCTTTCTTT. Amino acid sequence: CASRSNRGMNTEAFF.

J is TRBJ2-5 and V is TRBV28, with D perhaps matching TRBD1 (6 bases). The CDR3 spans 15 residues. Germline V lookup: CDR1 MDHEN, CDR2 SYDVKM. Trimming removed 1 base at V and 4 bases at J, with 13 bases between. The CDR3 is CASSLLQGRRETQYF. CDR3 DNA sequence: TGTGCCAGCAGTTTATTACAGGGCCGGCGAGAGACCCAGTACTTC. The full variable domain, rest sourced from reference TRBV28 and TRBJ2-5, is DVKVTQSSRYLVKRTGEKVFLECVQDMDHENMFWYRQDPGLGLRLIYFSYDVKMKEKGDIPEGYSVSREKKERFSLILESASTNQTSMYLCASSLLQGRRETQYFGPGTRLLVL.

The V call is TRBV28, the J call TRBJ1-2; D call uncertain. CDR3 length: 12 residues. The V end lost 2 bases, the J end lost 5 bases, and 6 bases lay between the germline ends. Germline lookup yields CDR1 MDHEN and CDR2 SYDVKM. CDR3 bases: TGTGCCAGCAGTTTACCCCTATATGGCTACACCTTC. As protein: CASSLPLYGYTF.

This clone was recorded once. V usage is TRBV7-2 and J usage is TRBJ1-1; a possible D gene is TRBD1 (6 bases). V dropped 2 bases and J dropped 4 bases, with 14 bases sitting between them. This CDR3 has 15 amino acids. CDR1 and CDR2 (germline): SGHTA, FQGNSA. CDR3 residues: CASSLMAGVSTEAFF. The DNA of the CDR3 is TGTGCCAGCAGCTTAATGGCAGGGGTTAGCACTGAAGCTTTCTTT.

The chain combines TRBV19 with TRBJ1-4; TRBD1 matches 8 bases. V dropped 9 bases and J dropped 2; count of bases not matched to a gene: 14. The CDR3 has 17 amino acids. CDR1 is LNHDA, CDR2 SQIVND, per germline (reference sequence). Written as DNA, the CDR3 is TGTGCCAGCCCAAAGCCCCCAGGGGGCCCCACTAATGAAAAACTGTTTTTT. It translates to CASPKPPGGPTNEKLFF.

This clone was seen just once. The same CDR3 arises from other DNA sequences in this sample as well. The V gene is TRBV19, the J gene TRBJ2-1; D unclear. CDR1 is LNHDA, CDR2 SQIVND, per germline (reference sequence). Trimming pared 1 base from V and 1 base from J, leaving 8 bases between. This CDR3 has 15 residues. The CDR3 DNA reads TGTGCCAGTAGTATAGGGCAGAATTCCTACAATGAGCAGTTCTTC. This codes for CASSIGQNSYNEQFF.

The rearrangement joins TRBV3-1 (or the pseudogene TRBV3-2) to TRBJ1-5, with 8 positions matching TRBD1. The CDR3 has 18 residues. V shed 0 bases, J shed 3 bases, and the junction held 10 bases outside the gene matches. The germline V gene has CDR1 LGHDT and CDR2 YNNKEL (reference sequence). The DNA of the CDR3 is TGTGCCAGCAGCCAAGATATAGGGCAGGGGGCTAACAATCAGCCCCAGCATTTT. Protein product: CASSQDIGQGANNQPQHF.

The chain uses TRBV6-5 and TRBJ2-7; D is perhaps TRBD1 (6 bases). The germline gives CDR1 MNHEY, CDR2 SVGAGI. The CDR3 extends over 13 amino acids. The ends were cut back, 7 bases at V and 4 bases at J, with 14 bases in the middle. The CDR3 DNA reads as TGTGCCAGCAATTCAGGGGTCGGGTACGAGCAGTACTTC. Amino acids: CASNSGVGYEQYF.

This chain connects TRBV7-8 to TRBJ1-2; no firm D call. The CDR3 spans 15 residues. The germline V gene encodes CDR1 SGHVS and CDR2 FQNEAQ. Trimming took off 2 bases at V and 0 bases at J, with 10 bases between the two ends. The CDR3 reads CASSLFSEANYGYTF. Here the CDR3 DNA reads TGTGCCAGCAGCTTATTCTCCGAGGCTAACTATGGCTACACCTTC.

The chain has TRBV7-2 and TRBJ2-7; possible D gene TRBD1, 5 bases. CDR1 and CDR2 (germline): SGHTA, FQGNSA. V lost 5 bases to trimming and J lost 7 bases, with 18 bases between them. The CDR3 loop spans 14 amino acids. CDR3 DNA: TGTGCCAGCAGCAACTGGCACAGCCCAGGGGAGCAGTACTTC. As protein: CASSNWHSPGEQYF. The full variable domain, rest sourced from reference TRBV7-2 and TRBJ2-7, is GAGVSQSPSNKVTEKGKDVELRCDPISGHTALYWYRQSLGQGLEFLIYFQGNSAPDKSGLPSDRFSAERTGGSVSTLTIQRTQQEDSAVYLCASSNWHSPGEQYFGPGTRLTVT.